The sequence of this T cell receptor beta chain was determined in a study of blood T cell repertoires in COVID-19. Study background: From T cells, B-cell-depleted T cells, or PBMCs came the material, which was cDNA or gDNA.

Per the germline V gene, CDR1 is SGHRS and CDR2 is YFSETQ. V gave up 3 bases and J gave up 4 bases, with 8 bases separating them. The length of the CDR3 is 12 residues. The method was immunoSEQ multiplex PCR; TCRdb's version includes in-frame clones alone and lacks a portion of them. The sample yields 400,000 or so clones, approximately 92% seen once. This clone came up once. The sample contains more than one DNA sequence encoding this CDR3. Recruits, aged about 18 to 90 years, lived in around 24 US areas. Participant-reported clinical history was the basis for cohort assignment. What was sequenced was PBMCs or T cells enriched from blood (not recorded which). The TCR was taken from a man aged 30-40 years who had recovered from COVID-19. The J gene is TRBJ2-7, the V gene TRBV5-1; the D gene is possibly TRBD1 (6 bases). The CDR3 region is CASSSTGYEQYF. As DNA, the CDR3 is TGCGCCAGCAGCTCGACAGGTTACGAGCAGTACTTC. The whole variable domain, filled in from reference TRBV5-1 and TRBJ2-7, reads KAGVTQTPRYLIKTRGQQVTLSCSPISGHRSVSWYQQTPGQGLQFLFEYFSETQRNKGNFPGRFSGRQFSNSRSEMNVSTLELGDSALYLCASSSTGYEQYFGPGTRLTVT.